This entry is about one T cell receptor beta chain. The table lists this clone with a few counts. What antigen it recognizes has not been identified. Base qualities were left out, and no much larger clone turns up one base away. The sample is drawn from a study of T cell changes during pregnancy in multiple sclerosis (dated by TCRdb to between 2017 and 2020). About the investigation overall: The study looked at changes in the T cell repertoire across pregnancy in women with multiple sclerosis.

Trimming accounts for 7 bases at V and 4 bases at J, while the number of junction bases matched to no gene is 8. The CDR3, cysteine through phenylalanine, is 14 amino acids long. The entry retains the CDR3 DNA only, 42 bases that are in frame from base 1. Sequences SNHLY (CDR1) and FYNNEI (CDR2) are obtained from the germline V gene. Receptors were amplified or captured by the immunoSEQ multiplex PCR assay. Entries here come from immuneACCESS through TCRdb and include only in-frame sequences with V and J called. Some clones fail to appear in such tables; in the studies checked, an unresolved V gene covers under half of the shortfall, and the cause of the remainder is unknown. The sample table lists 35,000 to 45,000 clones, around nine tenths of them with a count of one. The ten largest account for 0.4% to 0.6% of the sample.

Sample: CD4+ T cells from peripheral blood mononuclear cells, taken in the first trimester of pregnancy. The V and J segments used are TRBV2 and TRBJ1-1; TRBD1 fits 8 bases in the junction. The receptor comes from a female donor in good health, enrolled as a control in a pregnancy study. The DNA reads TGTGCCAGCAAAATACAGGGGGTACGCACTGAAGCTTTCTTT. It is translated as CASKIQGVRTEAFF. The variable domain in full, with residues beyond the CDR3 obtained from the reference TRBV2 and TRBJ1-1 genes, is EPEVTQTPSHQVTQMGQEVILRCVPISNHLYFYWYRQILGQKVEFLVSFYNNEISEKSEIFDDQFSVERPDGSNFTLKIRSTKLEDSAMYFCASKIQGVRTEAFFGQGTRLTVV.